This record concerns one T cell receptor (beta chain) sequence. This clonotype came up many times. What antigen it recognizes has not been identified. The input lacks base qualities; no much larger clone sits a single base away. The data are from a study of T cells in Graves' hyperthyroidism and ophthalmopathy (dated by TCRdb to the late 2010s). For the study in its entirety: Peripheral blood was sampled at the time of initial diagnosis, prior to any treatment. To identify TCR V-J signatures that set the groups apart, the researchers used a discovery cohort of about a hundred patients, made up of under 50 with Graves' ophthalmopathy and some 60 with stable Graves' hyperthyroidism. Prospective prediction of ophthalmopathy was tested in an independent validation cohort consisting of 18 hyperthyroidism patients and about 17 patients who later progressed to ophthalmopathy. The 95 to 100 discovery patients were randomly divided into training and test sets at a 7:3 ratio. In six Graves' hyperthyroidism patients, the study also compared T-cell repertoires from thyroid tissue with T-cell repertoires from blood. After blood sampling, hyperthyroidism patients were treated with methimazole at a starting dose of 30 mg daily, and ophthalmopathy patients were treated with high-dose intravenous methylprednisolone. The paper reports TCR Vbeta CDR3 sequencing of roughly 140 peripheral blood samples: approximately 41 ophthalmopathy, under 80 hyperthyroidism and 17 progressor patients.

Hyperthyroidism patients were newly diagnosed, with disease duration under 2 months, and aged 18 to 65 years. Exclusion was applied to patients with uncontrolled infections, other autoimmune diseases, pregnancy or lactation. Diagnoses were established on the basis of clinical symptoms, serum thyroxine and TRAb, thyroid ultrasound, and orbital computed tomography. For progressor patients, blood was drawn at the first diagnosis of hyperthyroidism, before any ophthalmopathy symptoms had appeared. Ficoll-Paque density gradient centrifugation was used to isolate PBMCs from 8.5 to 10 ml of fresh peripheral blood. Patients classed as progressors first received a Graves' hyperthyroidism diagnosis and then went on to develop ophthalmopathy during follow-up. Total RNA was extracted with Trizol reagent, and quality was checked on an Agilent 2100 Bioanalyzer. The TCR beta CDR3 regions were amplified from RNA transcripts. The first round of RT-PCR for the TCR CDR3 was performed with the HTBI primer set and the Qiagen OneStep RT-PCR kit. Libraries were constructed in a second round of multiplex PCR, after which size selection and purification were performed. The libraries were sequenced on an Illumina HiSeq2000 using paired-end 100 bp reads. The authors' pipeline ran thus. SOAPnuke was used to process the raw data, with reads discarded if the reads contained adapters or uncalled bases, had a mean Phred below 15, or lacked an exact constant-primer or identifier match. COPE v1.2.5 was used to merge high-quality paired reads, and clonotypes were defined as unique nucleotide sequences. MiTCR v1.1 was used to align clonotypes to the IMGT TRBV, TRBD and TRBJ reference segments. Analysis was restricted to V-J combinations with a frequency above 0.0001, which covered over 98% of repertoires. The TCS score was defined as the ratio of F50 (clonal expansion) to E x V (chaos), calculated using BLOSUM62-based TCRdist between CDR3 peptides within each V-J. Welch's t-statistics and random forest reduced several hundred V-J features to some 14, which were used in a naive Bayes classifier (R e1071). TCRdb passed the public sequencing reads through fastp at Q25 and MiXCR, retaining productive beta sequences. Every entry covers one CDR3 protein and lists the most common genes and DNA from its rows. The V and J calls were not made by the authors but by TCRdb's processing. A total of more than 250,000 distinct CDR3 sequences appear in this sample, about 16% of them only once. Jointly, the top ten make up 30% of the sample.

Results the study describes overall, beyond this receptor: Most expanded thyroid clonotypes (frequency above 0.001) were also detected in blood, suggesting blood repertoires may reflect thyroid immune responses. In validation, progression to ophthalmopathy was predicted by the model with 70.59% sensitivity and 72% to 85% specificity, a median of around 6.5 months before onset. No statistical method was used to set the sample size in advance, and investigators knew the group allocation. In cross-validation, a model built on a 13 V-J signature told ophthalmopathy apart from stable hyperthyroidism with 85% to 90% sensitivity and about 81% specificity, and in testing the same model reached 80%/75%.

The material sequenced was blood. The TCR comes from a woman aged 45-65 years with Graves' hyperthyroidism that later progressed to Graves' ophthalmopathy.

This receptor has the CDR3 CASSFAYEQYF. The DNA is as follows: TGTGCCAGCAGCTTCGCCTACGAGCAGTACTTC. The sequence is built from TRBV7-8 and TRBJ2-7; there is no confident call for the D gene. Its CDR3 holds 11 amino acids, cysteine through phenylalanine. The sequence is cut down to CDR3 DNA, 33 bases in frame from base 1. CDR1 is given as SGHVS and CDR2 as FQNEAQ, both from the germline V gene. V is shortened by 3 bases, J by 2 bases, and the region joining them spans 2 bases.